Below, one TCR beta chain is given with its context. The antigen it binds to is not known. No base qualities exist here, and no much larger clone lies one base off it. After approximately eleven days of culture, CD4+ T cells were isolated with the EasySep CD4+ T cell isolation kit. Each participant got two doses of an mRNA SARS-CoV-2 vaccine, either BNT162b2 or mRNA-1273. Healthy vaccine recipients had no prior SARS-CoV-2 infection, confirmed by negative nucleocapsid antibodies before and after vaccination. Half of the culture medium was replaced with fresh IL-2-containing medium on days 3 and 7. Unless otherwise noted, each peptide stimulation condition was cultured in triplicate wells. Using Ficoll-Paque Plus gradient centrifugation, PBMC were separated from whole blood and then either used fresh or cryopreserved at -140C. The QIAamp micro DNA kit was used to extract genomic DNA from the cultured CD4+ T cells.

Libraries were made using the immunoSEQ multiplex PCR assay. TCR beta CDR3 sequencing was performed on DNA from the cultured, isolated CD4+ T cells. Under the source paper's analysis protocol: Non-productive TCR sequences were removed, reads were trimmed to the CDR3 region, and CDR3s of at least 7 amino acids were retained. The MANAFEST web app was used to pick out antigen-specific clonotypes by comparing their expansion in peptide wells with that in reference cultures. To count as positive, a clone had to show expansion at FDR<0.05 compared with the reference and with all other wells, an odds ratio above 5, and a frequency above 0.1% in two replicate wells. Clonotypes significantly expanded in SARS-CoV-2 spike wells and in at least one common cold coronavirus spike condition were defined as cross-reactive. Levenshtein distance calculated with the stringdist R package was used to assess CDR3 similarity, and unrooted trees were constructed with ape in R 3.6.1. TCRdb carries this immuneACCESS record with in-frame sequences only. Its versions omit some clonotypes, under half of them owing to an unresolved V gene in the studies checked, with the rest unexplained. That table is the source of V, J and clone size, and D and trimming were worked out from the DNA. For this sample the table gives more than 55,000 clones, of which 78% were detected only once. 3.5% to 5.5% of the sample is held by the ten biggest clonotypes.

This sample is drawn from a study of vaccination effects on CD4 cells after COVID-19 (dated 2022 in TCRdb). Concerning the study at large: The ViraFEST assay stimulated PBMC with viral peptide pools and then used TCR sequencing to identify antigen-specific CD4+ T cell clonotypes by expansion. Post-vaccine samples across the study were collected a median of 72 days after the second dose, with a range of 14 to 241. Two million PBMC per well were cultured in IMDM with about 4.6% human AB serum, 10 IU/ml IL-2 and gentamicin, plus 10 ug/ml peptides. SARS-CoV-2 spike-specific CD4+ TCR repertoires from before and after mRNA vaccination were compared in COVID-19 convalescent patients and in infection-naive vaccine recipients. The full study included fewer than eleven COVID-19 convalescent patients and a few SARS-CoV-2-naive healthy vaccine recipients. The Oncomine TCR Beta short-read assay on an Illumina iSeq 100 was used to sequence cultures from other donors in the study. General conclusions and limits of the study: Both infection-induced and vaccine-induced clones contracted markedly at late post-vaccination timepoints, which is consistent with waning T cell responses. Only a small number of convalescent patients were included, and no early post-infection timepoints were available, which limited the study. In healthy vaccine recipients, vaccine-induced clones were almost all SARS-CoV-2 mono-reactive, with only 1 of 255 cross-reactive with common cold coronaviruses.

The germline V gene specifies MDHEN as CDR1 and SYDVKM as CDR2. CDR3 length: 14 amino acids, cysteine to phenylalanine. Here the CDR3 DNA is all that survives: 42 bases in frame from base 1. The V end gives up 5 bases and the J end 4 bases, leaving 7 bases in the junction not matched to a gene. The chain is made from TRBV28 and TRBJ2-5; TRBD1 aligns with 7 central bases. The origin of this receptor is a human donor who received a COVID-19 vaccine. Specimen: CD4+ T cells from PBMCs cultured without peptide, collected after COVID-19 vaccination. The CDR3 in this case is CASSTGARGETQYF. The DNA is as follows: TGTGCCAGCAGTACAGGGGCGAGGGGAGAGACCCAGTACTTC.